This note documents a single TCR beta chain sequence. What it binds is unknown. Amplification of TCR beta CDR3 regions was performed using RNA transcripts as template. HTBI primers drove first-round RT-PCR of the TCR CDR3. TCRdb independently ran MiXCR on the multiplex PCR reads; one entry per CDR3 protein. The sample consists of 600,000 to 900,000 distinct CDR3 sequences, about 15% of them appearing once. This sample was included in a study of T cells in Graves' hyperthyroidism and ophthalmopathy. Regarding the study as a whole: Median prediction lead before ophthalmopathy onset was around seven months with the model.

The PBMCs were sourced from fresh peripheral blood (about 9.7 ml). This receptor was identified in a man between 18 and 35 years old with Graves' hyperthyroidism. The specimen was blood.

For the CDR3, the DNA is TGTGCCAGCAGCGTAGAAGGGGTGCCCAGTATGAACACTGAAGCTTTCTTT. Translated: CASSVEGVPSMNTEAFF. The chain couples TRBV9 to TRBJ1-1; D perhaps matches TRBD1 (5 bases). CDR1 and CDR2 (germline): SGDLS, YYNGEE. V lost 0 bases and J 0 bases, leaving 15 bases between the germline ends. The CDR3 is made up of 17 amino acids.